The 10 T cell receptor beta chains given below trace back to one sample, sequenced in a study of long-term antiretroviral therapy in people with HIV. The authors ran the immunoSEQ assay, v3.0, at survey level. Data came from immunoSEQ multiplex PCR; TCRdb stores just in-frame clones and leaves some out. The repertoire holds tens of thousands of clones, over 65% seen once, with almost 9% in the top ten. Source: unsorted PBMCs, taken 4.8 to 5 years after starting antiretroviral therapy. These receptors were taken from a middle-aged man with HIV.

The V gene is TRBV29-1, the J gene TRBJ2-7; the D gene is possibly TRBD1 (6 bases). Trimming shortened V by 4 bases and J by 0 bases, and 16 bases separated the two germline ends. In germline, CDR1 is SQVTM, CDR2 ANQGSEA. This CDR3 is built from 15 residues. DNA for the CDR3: TGCAGCGTTGGTAATGCCCCAGGGGACTCCTACGAGCAGTACTTC. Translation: CSVGNAPGDSYEQYF.

This CDR3 reads CASRQAGIFTDTQYF. CDR3 in DNA: TGTGCCAGCAGGCAGGCAGGGATTTTCACAGATACGCAGTATTTT. The J gene is TRBJ2-3, the V gene TRBV2; tentatively, D is TRBD1 (5 bases). Germline CDR1 SNHLY, CDR2 FYNNEI. The germline V and J ends were trimmed by 6 bases and 2 bases, with 15 bases remaining between them. The CDR3 runs to 15 residues. The full variable domain, rest sourced from reference TRBV2 and TRBJ2-3, is EPEVTQTPSHQVTQMGQEVILRCVPISNHLYFYWYRQILGQKVEFLVSFYNNEISEKSEIFDDQFSVERPDGSNFTLKIRSTKLEDSAMYFCASRQAGIFTDTQYFGPGTRLTVL.

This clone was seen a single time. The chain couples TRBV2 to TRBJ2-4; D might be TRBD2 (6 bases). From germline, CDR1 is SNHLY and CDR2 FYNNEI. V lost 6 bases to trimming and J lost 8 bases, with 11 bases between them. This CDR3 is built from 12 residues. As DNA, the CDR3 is TGTGCCAGCAGGGAGGGAATGGACATTCAGTACTTC. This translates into CASREGMDIQYF.

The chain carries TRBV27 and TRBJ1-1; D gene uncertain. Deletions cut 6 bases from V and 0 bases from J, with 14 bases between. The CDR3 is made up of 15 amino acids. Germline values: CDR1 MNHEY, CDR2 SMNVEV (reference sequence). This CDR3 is CASSVTSGMNTEAFF. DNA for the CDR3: TGTGCCAGCAGCGTCACAAGCGGGATGAACACTGAAGCTTTCTTT.

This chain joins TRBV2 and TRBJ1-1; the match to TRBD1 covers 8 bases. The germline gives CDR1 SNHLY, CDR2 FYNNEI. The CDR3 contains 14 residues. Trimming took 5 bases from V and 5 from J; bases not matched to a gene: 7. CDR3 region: CASSPDRGRTEAFF. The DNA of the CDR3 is TGTGCCAGCAGTCCAGACAGGGGCCGGACTGAAGCTTTCTTT.

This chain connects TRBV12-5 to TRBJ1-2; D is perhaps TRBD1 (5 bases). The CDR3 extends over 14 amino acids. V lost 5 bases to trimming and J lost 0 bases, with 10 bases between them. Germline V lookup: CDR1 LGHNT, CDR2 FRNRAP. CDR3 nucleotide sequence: TGTGCTAGTGGTCCCGGGGACGCTAACTATGGCTACACCTTC. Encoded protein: CASGPGDANYGYTF.

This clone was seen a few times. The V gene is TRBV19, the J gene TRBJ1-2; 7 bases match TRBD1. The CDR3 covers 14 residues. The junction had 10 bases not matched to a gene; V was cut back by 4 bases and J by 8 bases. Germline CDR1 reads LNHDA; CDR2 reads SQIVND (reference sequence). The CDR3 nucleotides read TGTGCCAGTAGTACGGGACAGAGTTCGCGGGGCTACACCTTC. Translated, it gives CASSTGQSSRGYTF.

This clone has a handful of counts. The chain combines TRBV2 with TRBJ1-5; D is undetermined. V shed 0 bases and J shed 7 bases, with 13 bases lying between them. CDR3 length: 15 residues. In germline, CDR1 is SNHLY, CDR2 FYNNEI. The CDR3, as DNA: TGTGCCAGCAGTGAAGCGGGCCACCTAGAGCAGCCCCAGCATTTT. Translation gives CASSEAGHLEQPQHF. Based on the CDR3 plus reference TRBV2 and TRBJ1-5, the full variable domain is EPEVTQTPSHQVTQMGQEVILRCVPISNHLYFYWYRQILGQKVEFLVSFYNNEISEKSEIFDDQFSVERPDGSNFTLKIRSTKLEDSAMYFCASSEAGHLEQPQHFGDGTRLSIL.

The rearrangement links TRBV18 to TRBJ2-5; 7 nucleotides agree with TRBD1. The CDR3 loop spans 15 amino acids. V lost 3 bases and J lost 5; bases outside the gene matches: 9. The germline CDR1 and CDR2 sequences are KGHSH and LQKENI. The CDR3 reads CASSPRQGVGETQYF. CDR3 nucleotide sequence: TGTGCCAGCTCACCTCGACAGGGTGTGGGGGAGACCCAGTACTTC.

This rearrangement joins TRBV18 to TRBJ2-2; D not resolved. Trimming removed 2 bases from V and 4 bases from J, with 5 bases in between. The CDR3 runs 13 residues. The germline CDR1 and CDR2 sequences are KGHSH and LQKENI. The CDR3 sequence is CASSPISTGELFF. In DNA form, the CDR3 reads TGTGCCAGCTCACCAATTAGCACCGGGGAGCTGTTTTTT. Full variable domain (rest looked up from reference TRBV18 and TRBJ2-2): NAGVMQNPRHLVRRRGQEARLRCSPMKGHSHVYWYRQLPEEGLKFMVYLQKENIIDESGMPKERFSAEFPKEGPSILRIQQVVRGDSAAYFCASSPISTGELFFGEGSRLTVL.